These T cell receptor beta chains were read from a single sample in a study of radiation and T cells in renal cell carcinoma. Measured with immunoSEQ multiplex PCR; TCRdb has only the in-frame clones, and not every one. The repertoire has about 140,000 clones, less than 90% of them found once; the top ten carry less than 25%. The sequences come from blood, collected from a patient whose treatment included radiotherapy and nephrectomy. Source of these receptors: a woman aged 45-65 years with renal cell carcinoma. Both conserved end residues are part of each CDR3. The D gene is left open where the match is weak. Part of the rows lack a size; the others show once, few, many or a class for expanded clones.

D	V	size	J	CDR3	DNA
.	TRBV4-3	few	TRBJ1-2	CASSPEWGYGYTF	TGCGCCAGCAGCCCAGAATGGGGCTATGGCTACACCTTC
.	TRBV7-2	.	TRBJ1-5	CASSMSGDYQPQHF	TGTGCCAGCAGTATGTCGGGGGATTATCAGCCCCAGCATTTT
.	TRBV25-1	.	TRBJ2-7	CASSGGRLACSLRYEQYF	TGTGCCAGCAGTGGCGGCCGGCTAGCATGCTCCTTGCGGTACGAGCAGTACTTC
.	TRBV5-6	.	TRBJ2-1	CASSLNLGNEQFF	TGTGCCAGCAGCTTAAATTTGGGCAATGAGCAGTTCTTC
.	TRBV4-3	.	TRBJ2-3	CASSQDSTTDTQYF	TGCGCCAGCAGCCAAGATTCGACGACAGATACGCAGTATTTT
TRBD1	TRBV18	.	TRBJ2-2	CASSRGTAATGELFF	TGTGCCAGCTCGCGAGGGACAGCTGCCACCGGGGAGCTGTTTTTT
.	TRBV4-3	.	TRBJ1-6	CASSQEPLKVENSPLHF	TGCGCCAGCAGCCAAGAGCCCCTGAAGGTGGAAAATTCACCCCTCCACTTT
TRBD1	TRBV18	.	TRBJ1-1	CASSLDRDFGEAFF	TGTGCCAGCTCACTTGACAGGGATTTTGGTGAAGCTTTCTTT
.	TRBV5-1	.	TRBJ1-1	CASSLAWEYTEAFF	TGCGCCAGCAGCTTGGCTTGGGAATACACTGAAGCTTTCTTT
.	TRBV4-3	.	TRBJ2-7	CASSQEAQLRYEQYF	TGCGCCAGCAGCCAAGAAGCCCAGTTGCGTTACGAGCAGTACTTC
TRBD1	TRBV5-1	.	TRBJ1-2	CASSGTGGAYGYTF	TGCGCCAGCAGTGGAACAGGGGGCGCCTATGGCTACACCTTC
.	TRBV2	.	TRBJ1-2	CASSEEHYGYTF	TGTGCCAGCAGTGAGGAGCACTATGGCTACACCTTC
.	TRBV7-9	.	TRBJ2-7	CASSTSGTDPYEQYF	TGTGCCAGCAGCACCTCCGGGACGGACCCCTACGAGCAGTACTTC
.	TRBV27	.	TRBJ2-7	CASRTTPYEQYF	TGTGCCAGCAGGACTACTCCCTACGAGCAGTACTTC
TRBD1	TRBV27	.	TRBJ1-2	CASTRTGSGGYTF	TGTGCCAGCACACGGACAGGCTCAGGGGGCTACACCTTC
TRBD1	TRBV5-1	.	TRBJ1-1	CASSYGQGSEAFF	TGCGCCAGCAGCTATGGACAGGGGTCCGAAGCTTTCTTT
TRBD1	TRBV10-2	.	TRBJ2-7	CASRAGTGSSYEQYF	TGCGCCAGCAGAGCCGGGACAGGGAGCTCCTACGAGCAGTACTTC
.	TRBV7-2	.	TRBJ1-5	CASSVANQPQHF	TGTGCCAGCAGCGTCGCCAATCAGCCCCAGCATTTT
.	TRBV28	.	TRBJ1-2	CASRPLGYGYTF	TGTGCCAGCAGGCCCTTGGGTTATGGCTACACCTTC
.	TRBV30	.	TRBJ1-1	CAWSALRDGFF	TGTGCCTGGAGTGCCCTCCGGGACGGTTTCTTT
.	TRBV7-2	.	TRBJ1-3	CASNSFGNTIYF	TGTGCCAGCAACTCCTTTGGGAACACCATATATTTT
TRBD1	TRBV18	.	TRBJ1-2	CASSITGGHGYTF	TGTGCCAGCTCCATTACAGGGGGTCATGGCTACACCTTC
.	TRBV7-2	.	TRBJ2-7	CASSSREPHEQYF	TGTGCCAGCAGCTCCAGGGAGCCCCACGAGCAGTACTTC
.	TRBV28	.	TRBJ1-3	CASSLGTGNTIYF	TGTGCCAGCAGTTTAGGGACTGGAAACACCATATATTTT
.	TRBV19	.	TRBJ1-1	CASSSTVTLVAEAFF	TGTGCCAGTAGCTCCACTGTTACTTTGGTGGCTGAAGCTTTCTTT
.	TRBV5-1	.	TRBJ2-5	CASSSNNGLEETQYF	TGCGCCAGCAGTTCTAACAACGGACTGGAAGAGACCCAGTACTTC
.	TRBV25-1	.	TRBJ1-1	CASTGRLNTEAFF	TGTGCCAGTACCGGCAGATTGAACACTGAAGCTTTCTTT
TRBD1	TRBV6-5	once	TRBJ1-2	CASSTGTGGLGGYTF	TGTGCCAGCAGTACCGGGACAGGGGGCCTAGGCGGCTACACCTTC
TRBD1	TRBV6-5	.	TRBJ2-7	CASSRQGASYEQYF	TGTGCCAGCAGTCGACAGGGGGCGAGCTACGAGCAGTACTTC
.	TRBV6-5	few	TRBJ2-7	CASSYRDGPSYEQYF	TGTGCCAGCAGTTACCGTGACGGACCCTCCTACGAGCAGTACTTC
.	TRBV19	.	TRBJ1-2	CASSIPGDYGYTF	TGTGCCAGTAGTATCCCAGGGGACTATGGCTACACCTTC